This T cell receptor beta chain was captured in a study of immune heterogeneity within non-small cell lung tumors. Findings and limits, study-wide: Local T-cell clonality tracked local tumor mutational burden; the correlation was moderate but significant (R 0.3 to 0.35). Individual patients showed largely nonoverlapping sets of high-frequency T-cell receptor beta clonotypes. Identical dominant CDR3 beta clonotypes recurred across tumor sites within a patient, alongside site-unique high-frequency clones.

Template input, which was bulk tumor genomic DNA, totaled 450 to 600 ng per sample. The authors collected several far-apart biopsies from each primary tumor during surgery. The cohort was untreated, with newly diagnosed non-small cell lung cancer undergoing curative surgery. By frequency in the sample, this clonotype is medium-sized. The target antigen is unknown. Germline V lookup: CDR1 MNHEY, CDR2 SVGAGI. This CDR3 is built from 16 residues. The V gene end was trimmed by 1 base and the J gene end by 5 bases; junction bases not matched to a gene: 10. A first 10-cycle multiplex round used 32 V-gene and 13 J-gene primers on TCR beta CDR3. TCRdb itself ran the multiplex PCR reads through MiXCR, one entry per CDR3 protein. Of 20,000 to 25,000 distinct CDR3 sequences listed, 25% to 35% were seen once; the top ten hold around 3.8%.

Sequenced: lung tumor tissue. The sequence was obtained from a man aged 35 to 55 with non-small cell lung cancer. The chain has TRBV6-5 and TRBJ2-7; 8 bases are shared with TRBD2. CDR3 DNA: TGTGCCAGCAGTTACTGGGGAGTAAGCGGGAGCCACGAGCAGTACTTC. Translation gives CASSYWGVSGSHEQYF.